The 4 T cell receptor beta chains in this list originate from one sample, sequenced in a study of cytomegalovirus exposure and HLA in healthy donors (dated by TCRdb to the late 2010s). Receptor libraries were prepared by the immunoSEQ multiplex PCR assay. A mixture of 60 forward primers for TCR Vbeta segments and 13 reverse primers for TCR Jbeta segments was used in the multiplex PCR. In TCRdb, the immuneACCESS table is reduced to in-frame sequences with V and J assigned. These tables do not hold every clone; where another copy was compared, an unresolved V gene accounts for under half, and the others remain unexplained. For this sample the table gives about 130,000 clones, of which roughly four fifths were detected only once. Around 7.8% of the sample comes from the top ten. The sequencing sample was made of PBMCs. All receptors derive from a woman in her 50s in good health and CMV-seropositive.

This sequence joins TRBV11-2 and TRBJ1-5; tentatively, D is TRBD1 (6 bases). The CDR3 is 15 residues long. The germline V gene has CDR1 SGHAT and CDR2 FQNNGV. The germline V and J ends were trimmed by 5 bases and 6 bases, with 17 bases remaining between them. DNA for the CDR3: TGTGCCAGCAGCCCAGGGACATCCCGGGGTCAGCCCCAGCATTTT. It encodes CASSPGTSRGQPQHF.

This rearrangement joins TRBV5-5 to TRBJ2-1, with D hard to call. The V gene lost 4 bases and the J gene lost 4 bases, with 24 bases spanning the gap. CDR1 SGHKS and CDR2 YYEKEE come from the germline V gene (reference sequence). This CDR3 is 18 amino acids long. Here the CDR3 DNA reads TGTGCCAGCAGCCAAGGAAGCCGTAGAGGCTCGATTTACAATGAGCAGTTCTTC. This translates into CASSQGSRRGSIYNEQFF.

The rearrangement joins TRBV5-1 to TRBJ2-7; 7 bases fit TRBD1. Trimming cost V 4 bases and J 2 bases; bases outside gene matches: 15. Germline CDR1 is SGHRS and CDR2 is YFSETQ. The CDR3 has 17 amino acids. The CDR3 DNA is TGCGCCAGCAGCAAGTCCCGGGACAGCCTAGGGGCCTACGAGCAGTACTTC. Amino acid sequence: CASSKSRDSLGAYEQYF.

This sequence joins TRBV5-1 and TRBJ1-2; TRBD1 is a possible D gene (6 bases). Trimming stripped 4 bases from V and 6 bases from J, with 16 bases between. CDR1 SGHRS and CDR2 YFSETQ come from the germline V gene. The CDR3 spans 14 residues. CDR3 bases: TGCGCCAGCAGCCTACAGGGCCCCCCTGATGGCTACACCTTC. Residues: CASSLQGPPDGYTF.